The rows below give T cell receptor beta chains drawn from one sample of a study of T-cell memory formation after mild COVID-19. TCRdb re-called the 5' RACE reads with MiXCR, one entry per CDR3 protein. The sample shows some 150,000 distinct CDR3 sequences, 20% to 25% of them seen only once. Material: PBMCs or a T cell subset sorted from them (not recorded which). The receptors were gathered from an adult woman who had mild COVID-19 (a few samples of this study predate the infection). Cell type and time point are not known. Each CDR3 is given with its conserved first and last residue. A D gene is named only where the DNA matches it firmly. Clone size appears in some rows only: once, few, many, or a class for an expanded clone.

d_call: .
j_call: TRBJ2-7
v_call: TRBV7-2
clone_size: few
cdr3_aa: CASSPAGIPRNEQYF
cdr3_nt: TGTGCCAGCAGCCCGGCGGGTATTCCCCGGAACGAGCAGTACTTC

d_call: .
j_call: TRBJ2-1
v_call: TRBV5-5
clone_size: .
cdr3_aa: CASSFSISSYNEQFF
cdr3_nt: TGTGCCAGCAGCTTCAGCATTAGCTCCTACAATGAGCAGTTCTTC

d_call: .
j_call: TRBJ2-3
v_call: TRBV11-3
clone_size: .
cdr3_aa: CATSSADRWYTQYF
cdr3_nt: TGTGCCACGTCTAGCGCTGATCGTTGGTATACGCAGTATTTT

d_call: TRBD2
j_call: TRBJ2-1
v_call: TRBV19
clone_size: once
cdr3_aa: CASQGTSGRFSYNEQFF
cdr3_nt: TGTGCCAGTCAAGGGACTAGCGGGAGATTTTCCTACAATGAGCAGTTCTTC

d_call: .
j_call: TRBJ2-1
v_call: TRBV7-2
clone_size: .
cdr3_aa: CASSWKRNEQFF
cdr3_nt: TGTGCCAGCAGCTGGAAAAGGAATGAGCAGTTCTTC

d_call: .
j_call: TRBJ2-1
v_call: TRBV10-3
clone_size: few
cdr3_aa: CAISGQTGASYNEQFF
cdr3_nt: TGTGCCATCAGTGGCCAGACAGGAGCCTCCTACAATGAGCAGTTCTTC

d_call: .
j_call: TRBJ1-1
v_call: TRBV7-9
clone_size: .
cdr3_aa: CASSLPIDTEAFF
cdr3_nt: TGTGCCAGCAGCTTACCGATTGACACTGAAGCTTTCTTT

d_call: TRBD1
j_call: TRBJ2-7
v_call: TRBV12-3/TRBV12-4
clone_size: few
cdr3_aa: CASSPGTASVYEQYF
cdr3_nt: TGTGCCAGCAGTCCCGGGACAGCTTCGGTCTACGAGCAGTACTTC

d_call: .
j_call: TRBJ1-5
v_call: TRBV20-1
clone_size: few
cdr3_aa: CSANSHNQPQHF
cdr3_nt: TGCAGTGCGAACAGCCACAATCAGCCCCAGCATTTT

d_call: .
j_call: TRBJ2-1
v_call: TRBV12-1
clone_size: few
cdr3_aa: CASSHPPGLAGGNEQFF
cdr3_nt: TGTGCCAGCAGCCATCCCCCGGGACTAGCGGGGGGAAATGAGCAGTTCTTC